This entry lists 24 T cell receptor beta chains sequenced from one sample in a study of T-cell memory formation after mild COVID-19. From the 5' RACE reads, TCRdb called clonotypes with MiXCR, one entry per CDR3 protein. There are under 250,000 distinct CDR3 sequences in the sample; about 10% occur only once, and approximately 3% lies in the top ten. Sample: PBMCs or a T cell subset sorted from them (not recorded which). Receptors were obtained from a man between 18 and 29 years old who had mild COVID-19 (a few samples of this study predate the infection). Cell type and time point are not known.

The chain joins TRBV7-8 to TRBJ2-2; a weak D match, TRBD2 (6 bases). The CDR3 spans 18 residues. Germline assignment: CDR1 SGHVS and CDR2 FQNEAQ. Trimming took 1 base from V and 2 from J, leaving 17 bases between them. CDR3 protein: CASSLELLAGLNTGELFF. The CDR3 DNA reads as TGTGCCAGCAGCTTAGAGCTCCTGGCGGGGTTAAACACCGGGGAGCTGTTTTTT.

The J gene is TRBJ1-6, the V gene TRBV2, with 7 bases fitting TRBD1. The V segment lost 6 bases and the J segment 8 bases; nucleotides outside the gene matches: 4. Germline lookup yields CDR1 SNHLY and CDR2 FYNNEI. The CDR3 consists of 13 residues. DNA for the CDR3: TGTGCCAGCAGGGGGACAGTAGATTCACCCCTCCACTTT. The encoded protein is CASRGTVDSPLHF.

The sample holds a few counts of this clonotype. The chain combines TRBV24-1 with TRBJ1-5, with 8 bases aligning to TRBD1. Losses at the gene ends were 2 bases for V and 2 bases for J; bases not matched to a gene: 7. Germline V gives CDR1 KGHDR, CDR2 SFDVKD. This CDR3 has 17 amino acids. CDR3 coding DNA: TGTGCCACCAGTGATTCAAGCAGGGGGCAGGGCAATCAGCCCCAGCATTTT. This codes for CATSDSSRGQGNQPQHF.

The sample holds many counts of this clonotype. J is TRBJ1-1 and V is TRBV7-9; no clear D gene. Per the germline V gene, CDR1 is SEHNR and CDR2 is FQNEAQ (reference sequence). V shed 1 base and J shed 5 bases, with 5 bases lying between them. There are 12 residues in the CDR3. The CDR3 DNA sequence: TGTGCCAGCAGCTTAGGCCGGACTGAAGCTTTCTTT. Protein product: CASSLGRTEAFF.

This chain uses TRBV2 with TRBJ2-5, with D unclear. CDR3 size: 11 residues. Germline-derived CDR1 and CDR2 are SNHLY and FYNNEI. The V end lost 8 bases, the J end lost 2 bases, and 6 bases lay between the germline ends. In nucleotides, the CDR3 is TGTGCCAGCGCACAGCAAGAGACCCAGTACTTC. Protein product: CASAQQETQYF.

The chain is built from TRBV7-9 and TRBJ1-5; 7 nucleotides line up with TRBD1. Looked up from germline, CDR1 is SEHNR and CDR2 is FQNEAQ (reference sequence). The CDR3 contains 14 residues. V gave up 3 bases and J gave up 10 bases; unmatched junction bases: 9. CDR3 coding DNA: TGTGCCAGCAGCTTTGGACAGGCGGCAGACCCCCAGCATTTT. It encodes CASSFGQAADPQHF.

This clonotype has more than one count but fewer than ten. The CDR3 loop is CASSQDNPAGELFF. The CDR3 DNA sequence: TGTGCCAGCAGCCAAGATAACCCCGCCGGGGAGCTGTTTTTT. The chain has TRBV4-2 and TRBJ2-2; D not certain. This CDR3 has 14 residues. Trimming removed 0 bases from V and 6 bases from J, with 8 bases in between. The V gene's germline CDR1 is LGHNA and CDR2 YNFKEQ.

V and J are TRBV27 and TRBJ2-7; 8 nucleotides agree with TRBD1. Losses at the gene ends were 5 bases for V and 1 base for J; bases not matched to a gene: 7. CDR3 length: 15 residues. Germline loops: CDR1 MNHEY, CDR2 SMNVEV (reference sequence). The CDR3 DNA reads as TGTGCCAGCAGTCTAACCGGGACAGGTTCCTACGAGCAGTACTTC. Translating it yields CASSLTGTGSYEQYF.

The V gene is TRBV5-6, the J gene TRBJ1-2; unclear D gene. V was cut by 0 bases and J by 6 bases, with 6 bases left in between. The CDR3 covers 12 residues. Germline V lookup: CDR1 SGHDT, CDR2 YYEEEE. CDR3 protein: CASSLGRDGYTF. CDR3 nucleotides: TGTGCCAGCAGCTTGGGGAGAGATGGCTACACCTTC.

The V gene is TRBV15, the J gene TRBJ2-3; 7 nucleotides align to TRBD1. J was trimmed by 0 bases and V by 0 bases; bases with no gene match: 6. The CDR3 contains 17 residues. Germline loops: CDR1 LNHNV, CDR2 YYDKDF (reference sequence). In DNA, the CDR3 is TGTGCCACCAGCAGAGAACTGACAGGGCCTAGCACAGATACGCAGTATTTT. The encoded protein is CATSRELTGPSTDTQYF. Together with reference TRBV15 and TRBJ2-3, the CDR3 gives the full variable domain: DAMVIQNPRYQVTQFGKPVTLSCSQTLNHNVMYWYQQKSSQAPKLLFHYYDKDFNNEADTPDNFQSRRPNTSFCFLDIRSPGLGDTAMYLCATSRELTGPSTDTQYFGPGTRLTVL.

The chain joins TRBV6-2 or TRBV6-3 to TRBJ2-4, with TRBD2 as a possible D gene (6 bases). The length of the CDR3 is 16 residues. CDR1 is MNHEY, CDR2 SVGEGT, per germline. V lost 4 bases and J 6 bases, leaving 19 bases between the germline ends. The CDR3 sequence is CASSLQAAGRGNIQYF. The CDR3 nucleotides read TGTGCCAGCAGTTTACAGGCGGCAGGGCGGGGAAACATTCAGTACTTC.

The chain carries TRBV20-1 and TRBJ2-5; 8 bases map to TRBD1. Germline CDR1 DFQATT, CDR2 SNEGSKA (reference sequence). Trimming at V came to 6 bases and at J to 2 bases, leaving 8 bases not matched to a gene. The CDR3 spans 14 residues. The CDR3 nucleotides are TGCAGTGCCCGCGGATGGGACAGGCAAGAGACCCAGTACTTC. Its protein is CSARGWDRQETQYF.

This chain links TRBV9 with TRBJ2-2; TRBD1 matches at 10 bases. Germline CDR1 is SGDLS and CDR2 is YYNGEE. V was clipped by 2 bases and J by 0 bases; unmatched bases: 4. This CDR3 comprises 17 residues. Here the CDR3 reads CASSVYGQGANTGELFF. Here the CDR3 DNA reads TGTGCCAGCAGCGTTTACGGACAGGGGGCGAACACCGGGGAGCTGTTTTTT.

This clonotype appeared many times. In DNA form, the CDR3 reads TGTGCCAGCTCAGAAACCGGGATGTCGGGCAATCAGCCCCAGCATTTT. It specifies CASSETGMSGNQPQHF. V and J are TRBV18 and TRBJ1-5; D gene unclear. Germline values: CDR1 KGHSH, CDR2 LQKENI. V was trimmed by 5 bases and J by 2 bases, leaving 16 bases between them. The CDR3 is 16 residues long.

This clonotype turned up a few times. The chain combines TRBV7-3 with TRBJ1-6; D gene uncertain. Germline V gene data show CDR1 as SGHTA and CDR2 as FQGTGA. This CDR3 has 14 residues. V lost 2 bases to trimming and J lost 7 bases, with 9 bases between them. CDR3 loop: CASSLLVQNSPLHF. The CDR3 region has the DNA TGTGCCAGCAGCTTACTGGTACAGAATTCACCCCTCCACTTT. Complete variable domain (other parts from reference TRBV7-3 and TRBJ1-6): GAGVSQTPSNKVTEKGKYVELRCDPISGHTALYWYRQSLGQGPEFLIYFQGTGAADDSGLPNDRFFAVRPEGSVSTLKIQRTERGDSAVYLCASSLLVQNSPLHFGNGTRLTVT.

This clonotype was recorded a few times. This chain connects TRBV20-1 to TRBJ2-7, with D hard to call. V was shortened by 6 bases and J by 6 bases, with 9 bases between the two germline ends. Germline CDR1 reads DFQATT; CDR2 reads SNEGSKA (reference sequence). This CDR3 spans 10 amino acids. The CDR3 nucleotides are TGCAGTGCGTTTGGCAGCGAGCAGTACTTC. It specifies CSAFGSEQYF.

This clonotype was recorded a few times. This rearrangement joins TRBV5-5 to TRBJ2-1; TRBD1 or TRBD2 may be the D gene (5 bases each). Germline assignment: CDR1 SGHKS and CDR2 YYEKEE (reference sequence). The CDR3 has 15 amino acids. V was shortened by 5 bases and J by 1 base, with 13 bases between the two germline ends. CDR3 sequence (DNA): TGTGCCAGCAGATACGGGACCGATTCCTACAATGAGCAGTTCTTC. It specifies CASRYGTDSYNEQFF.

This clonotype was counted a few times. The CDR3 loop is CASSHRDRDGPQHF. CDR3 DNA: TGTGCCAGCAGCCACCGGGACAGGGATGGGCCCCAGCATTTT. The chain links TRBV3-1 to TRBJ1-5; 9 bases are shared with TRBD1. CDR1 and CDR2 from the germline V gene are LGHDT and YNNKEL (reference sequence). Trimming took 3 bases from V and 9 from J; bases not matched to a gene: 6. The CDR3 sequence is 14 residues long.

This clonotype was seen only a few times. This chain links TRBV19 with TRBJ1-5, with D perhaps matching TRBD1 (6 bases). V dropped 5 bases and J dropped 4 bases, with 18 bases sitting between them. From germline, CDR1 is LNHDA and CDR2 SQIVND (reference sequence). The CDR3 has 16 residues. The CDR3 sequence is CASSSTGRARNQPQHF. The CDR3 region has the DNA TGTGCCAGTAGTTCAACAGGGAGGGCCAGAAATCAGCCCCAGCATTTT.

This clonotype appeared many times. The chain couples TRBV6-5 to TRBJ2-1, with D hard to call. The CDR3 consists of 13 residues. Trimming cost V 6 bases and J 4 bases, with 10 bases left between them. Germline V lookup: CDR1 MNHEY, CDR2 SVGAGI. CDR3 in amino acids: CASRAVGYNEQFF. The CDR3 DNA follows: TGTGCCAGCAGGGCGGTGGGGTACAATGAGCAGTTCTTC.

The chain carries TRBV29-1 and TRBJ1-1, with D unclear. The CDR3 is made up of 10 amino acids. The V and J ends lost 7 bases and 4 bases respectively, with 7 bases between them. The germline V gene has CDR1 SQVTM and CDR2 ANQGSEA. CDR3 DNA: TGCAGCGGTGGAGGCACTGAAGCTTTCTTT. Translated: CSGGGTEAFF.

The chain employs TRBV20-1 and TRBJ2-3; 12 bases fit TRBD2. This CDR3 contains 14 residues. In germline, CDR1 is DFQATT, CDR2 SNEGSKA (reference sequence). The V segment lost 3 bases and the J segment 3 bases; nucleotides outside the gene matches: 1. As DNA, the CDR3 is TGCAGTGCTAGGACTAGCGGGGGAACAGATACGCAGTATTTT. This translates into CSARTSGGTDTQYF.

The rearrangement uses TRBV7-8 and TRBJ1-6; weak D call: TRBD1 (6 bases). CDR3 size: 16 residues. V gave up 6 bases and J gave up 0 bases, with 12 bases separating them. In germline, CDR1 is SGHVS, CDR2 FQNEAQ. CDR3: CASSYRESSYNSPLHF. The CDR3 DNA follows: TGTGCCAGCAGTTACAGGGAGAGCTCCTATAATTCACCCCTCCACTTT. The variable domain in full, with the rest retrieved from reference TRBV7-8 and TRBJ1-6, is GAGVSQSPRYKVAKRGQDVALRCDPISGHVSLFWYQQALGQGPEFLTYFQNEAQLDKSGLPSDRFFAERPEGSVSTLKIQRTQQEDSAVYLCASSYRESSYNSPLHFGNGTRLTVT.

This rearrangement joins TRBV4-1 to TRBJ2-3; no clear D gene. V dropped 0 bases and J dropped 2 bases, with 12 bases sitting between them. CDR3 length equals 16 residues. In germline, CDR1 is MGHRA, CDR2 YSYEKL. The CDR3 nucleotides are TGCGCCAGCAGCCAAGAAAGCCGGCCCTCCACAGATACGCAGTATTTT. Residues: CASSQESRPSTDTQYF.